This is a list of T cell receptor beta chains from one sample in a study of vaccination effects on CD4 cells after COVID-19. These TCRs are of unknown antigen specificity. Assay: immunoSEQ multiplex PCR; the TCRdb copy retains only in-frame clones and omits some. The sample includes about 38,000 clones, around four fifths of them seen just once. The source was CD4+ T cells from PBMCs cultured with HCoV-NL63 spike peptides, collected after COVID-19 vaccination. These receptors were collected from a human donor who received a COVID-19 vaccine. Some clones in this sample may be carry-over from other donors' samples. CDR3s include the opening cysteine and the closing phenylalanine or tryptophan. A D gene is named only where the DNA matches it firmly. Not every row has a clone size; where given, it reads once, few, many or a size class.

j_call: TRBJ2-1
clone_size: NA
d_call: TRBD1
v_call: TRBV3-1/TRBV3-2
cdr3_nt: TGTGCTCATACGCGAGACAGGGAGTACAATGAGCAGTTCTTC
cdr3_aa: CAHTRDREYNEQFF

j_call: TRBJ1-3
clone_size: few
d_call: NA
v_call: TRBV4-3
cdr3_nt: TGCGCCAGCAGCTCTTTAGGGGCGGAAAACACCATATATTTT
cdr3_aa: CASSSLGAENTIYF

j_call: TRBJ2-5
clone_size: once
d_call: NA
v_call: TRBV7-2
cdr3_nt: TGTGCCAGCAGCTTAGAAAAGACCCAGTACTTC
cdr3_aa: CASSLEKTQYF

j_call: TRBJ2-2
clone_size: once
d_call: NA
v_call: TRBV3-1/TRBV3-2
cdr3_nt: TGTGCCAGCAGCCAGATGCAGGGTGCCGGGGAGCTGTTTTTT
cdr3_aa: CASSQMQGAGELFF

j_call: TRBJ1-3
clone_size: NA
d_call: NA
v_call: TRBV5-5
cdr3_nt: TGTGCCAGCAGCTTGGTAGGGATTCCAGGAAACACCATATATTTT
cdr3_aa: CASSLVGIPGNTIYF

j_call: TRBJ2-1
clone_size: NA
d_call: TRBD2
v_call: TRBV24-1
cdr3_nt: TGTGCCACCAGTGACGATACTAGCGGGGGCTACAATGAGCAGTTCTTC
cdr3_aa: CATSDDTSGGYNEQFF

j_call: TRBJ1-5
clone_size: NA
d_call: NA
v_call: TRBV28
cdr3_nt: TGTGCCAGCAGTTTTGTCGGGCAGCCCCAGCATTTT
cdr3_aa: CASSFVGQPQHF

j_call: TRBJ1-1
clone_size: NA
d_call: NA
v_call: TRBV7-9
cdr3_nt: TGTGCCAGCAGCTTAACAGAAAACACTGAAGCTTTCTTT
cdr3_aa: CASSLTENTEAFF

j_call: TRBJ2-1
clone_size: NA
d_call: NA
v_call: TRBV7-2
cdr3_nt: TGTGCCAGCAGGAAAGAGAGGACAATCCCTGAGCAGTTCTTC
cdr3_aa: CASRKERTIPEQFF

j_call: TRBJ2-5
clone_size: NA
d_call: NA
v_call: TRBV19
cdr3_nt: TGTGCCAGTAGTATGTTCGTACAAGAGACCCAGTACTTC
cdr3_aa: CASSMFVQETQYF

j_call: TRBJ1-1
clone_size: NA
d_call: NA
v_call: TRBV13
cdr3_nt: TGTGCCAGCAGCTTAAAGCTCCACACTGAAGCTTTCTTT
cdr3_aa: CASSLKLHTEAFF

j_call: TRBJ1-5
clone_size: NA
d_call: TRBD1
v_call: TRBV7-2
cdr3_nt: TGTGCCAGCAGCTACCAGACAGGGAGCAATCAGCCCCAGCATTTT
cdr3_aa: CASSYQTGSNQPQHF

j_call: TRBJ1-6
clone_size: few
d_call: NA
v_call: TRBV11-2
cdr3_nt: TGTGCCAGCAGCTTCTCCGAAAGTTCACCCCTCCACTTT
cdr3_aa: CASSFSESSPLHF

j_call: TRBJ2-2
clone_size: NA
d_call: TRBD1
v_call: TRBV7-7
cdr3_nt: TGTGCCAGCAGCTCCAAAACAGGGGTGGCCGGGGAGCTGTTTTTT
cdr3_aa: CASSSKTGVAGELFF

j_call: TRBJ2-1
clone_size: NA
d_call: NA
v_call: TRBV7-8
cdr3_nt: TGTGCCAGCAGCCCACAATCCTTTACCCTGCCTAGCGCCATACAGGGGGAGCAGTTCTTC
cdr3_aa: CASSPQSFTLPSAIQGEQFF

j_call: TRBJ2-5
clone_size: NA
d_call: NA
v_call: TRBV2
cdr3_nt: TGTGCCAGCAGCACATTCACAGGGACCCAGTACTTC
cdr3_aa: CASSTFTGTQYF

j_call: TRBJ1-6
clone_size: NA
d_call: TRBD1
v_call: TRBV2
cdr3_nt: TGTGCCAGCAGTGGAACGGGACAGAATTCACCCCTCCACTTT
cdr3_aa: CASSGTGQNSPLHF

j_call: TRBJ1-4
clone_size: NA
d_call: NA
v_call: TRBV7-2
cdr3_nt: TGTGCCAGCAGCCTGTTCGGGGGAGGTGAAAAACTGTTTTTT
cdr3_aa: CASSLFGGGEKLFF

j_call: TRBJ2-3
clone_size: NA
d_call: TRBD2
v_call: TRBV28
cdr3_nt: TGTGCCAGCAGTCCCCCTGCGGGGACTAGTGGCACCGATACGCAGTATTTT
cdr3_aa: CASSPPAGTSGTDTQYF

j_call: TRBJ2-5
clone_size: NA
d_call: NA
v_call: TRBV7-9
cdr3_nt: TGTGCCAGCAGCCAGAAGGGGGGGGGCCAAGAGACCCAGTACTTC
cdr3_aa: CASSQKGGGQETQYF

j_call: TRBJ1-2
clone_size: NA
d_call: TRBD1
v_call: TRBV19
cdr3_nt: TGTGCCAGTAGATGGACAGGGGACTATGGCTACACCTTC
cdr3_aa: CASRWTGDYGYTF

j_call: TRBJ1-6
clone_size: NA
d_call: NA
v_call: TRBV24-1
cdr3_nt: TGTGCCACCAGTGATTCGAGCCGGGACGGATCACCCCTCCACTTT
cdr3_aa: CATSDSSRDGSPLHF

j_call: TRBJ2-3
clone_size: NA
d_call: NA
v_call: TRBV21-1
cdr3_nt: TGTGCCAGCTCCGAAAGAAACACAGATACGCAGTATTTT
cdr3_aa: CASSERNTDTQYF

j_call: TRBJ1-2
clone_size: NA
d_call: TRBD1
v_call: TRBV7-2
cdr3_nt: TGTGCCAGCAGCCTTGGACAGGGGCGCGGCTATGGCTACACCTTC
cdr3_aa: CASSLGQGRGYGYTF

j_call: TRBJ1-2
clone_size: NA
d_call: NA
v_call: TRBV6-5
cdr3_nt: TGTGCCAGCAGTCCAGGGCTCTGGAACTTCTATGGCTACACCTTC
cdr3_aa: CASSPGLWNFYGYTF

j_call: TRBJ1-5
clone_size: few
d_call: NA
v_call: TRBV2
cdr3_nt: TGTGCCAGCAGGCCGGACGGCAATCAGCCCCAGCATTTT
cdr3_aa: CASRPDGNQPQHF

j_call: TRBJ2-2
clone_size: NA
d_call: NA
v_call: TRBV19
cdr3_nt: TGTGCCAGTTCGGCCCTAAACACCGGGGAGCTGTTTTTT
cdr3_aa: CASSALNTGELFF

j_call: TRBJ1-5
clone_size: NA
d_call: NA
v_call: TRBV4-3
cdr3_nt: TGCGCCAGCAGCCAAGAATTTTTGGTGGAGAGCAATCAGCCCCAGCATTTT
cdr3_aa: CASSQEFLVESNQPQHF

j_call: TRBJ2-3
clone_size: NA
d_call: TRBD1
v_call: TRBV27
cdr3_nt: TGTGCCAGCAGCCCGGACAGGGGGAGGTCATTTACGCAGTATTTT
cdr3_aa: CASSPDRGRSFTQYF

j_call: TRBJ2-1
clone_size: NA
d_call: NA
v_call: TRBV6-2/TRBV6-3
cdr3_nt: TGTGCCAGCAGTCGGGTAGTCTCCTACAATGAGCAGTTCTTC
cdr3_aa: CASSRVVSYNEQFF

j_call: TRBJ2-2
clone_size: once
d_call: NA
v_call: TRBV12-3/TRBV12-4
cdr3_nt: TGTGCCAGCAGTCCTCAGCGGCTGGAGCTGTTTTTT
cdr3_aa: CASSPQRLELFF

j_call: TRBJ1-1
clone_size: NA
d_call: NA
v_call: TRBV19
cdr3_nt: TGTGCCAGTAGTCCCCAATTGGGGATGGGGACTGAAGCTTTCTTT
cdr3_aa: CASSPQLGMGTEAFF

j_call: TRBJ1-5
clone_size: NA
d_call: NA
v_call: TRBV5-1
cdr3_nt: TGCGCCAGCAGCACGAACGTGGATCAGCCCCAGCATTTT
cdr3_aa: CASSTNVDQPQHF

j_call: TRBJ2-3
clone_size: NA
d_call: NA
v_call: TRBV7-3
cdr3_nt: TGTGCCAGCAGCTTATCCCCTGGGGCCCCAGATACGCAGTATTTT
cdr3_aa: CASSLSPGAPDTQYF

j_call: TRBJ1-2
clone_size: NA
d_call: NA
v_call: TRBV19
cdr3_nt: TGTGCCAGTAGTCCCGGGCTGGACGGTTGGGGCTACACCTTC
cdr3_aa: CASSPGLDGWGYTF

j_call: TRBJ2-1
clone_size: few
d_call: NA
v_call: TRBV3-1/TRBV3-2
cdr3_nt: TGTGCCAGCAGCCAAGCGGGGGCCTACAATGAGCAGTTCTTC
cdr3_aa: CASSQAGAYNEQFF

j_call: TRBJ2-1
clone_size: NA
d_call: TRBD2
v_call: TRBV18
cdr3_nt: TGTGCCAGCTCTACCGGGACTAGCGGCTACAATGAGCAGTTCTTC
cdr3_aa: CASSTGTSGYNEQFF

j_call: TRBJ1-2
clone_size: NA
d_call: NA
v_call: TRBV28
cdr3_nt: TGTGCCAGCGGAAGTCAGGGTATAAACTATGGCTACACCTTC
cdr3_aa: CASGSQGINYGYTF

j_call: TRBJ2-5
clone_size: NA
d_call: NA
v_call: TRBV19
cdr3_nt: TGTGCCAGTAGTTCTGCTTGGGGTCGGGAGACCCAGTACTTC
cdr3_aa: CASSSAWGRETQYF

j_call: TRBJ2-2
clone_size: NA
d_call: TRBD1
v_call: TRBV7-9
cdr3_nt: TGTGCCAGCAGCTCACAGGGGTACGGGGAGCTGTTTTTT
cdr3_aa: CASSSQGYGELFF

j_call: TRBJ1-1
clone_size: NA
d_call: NA
v_call: TRBV4-3
cdr3_nt: TGCGCCAGCAGCCAAGAACAGGGAGGTGAAGCTTTCTTT
cdr3_aa: CASSQEQGGEAFF

j_call: TRBJ2-1
clone_size: NA
d_call: NA
v_call: TRBV12-3/TRBV12-4
cdr3_nt: TGTGCCAGCAGTAGGACAGCCTACAATGAGCAGTTCTTC
cdr3_aa: CASSRTAYNEQFF

j_call: TRBJ2-3
clone_size: NA
d_call: NA
v_call: TRBV20-1
cdr3_nt: TGCAGTGCTAGCAGCACAGATACGCAGTATTTT
cdr3_aa: CSASSTDTQYF

j_call: TRBJ1-5
clone_size: NA
d_call: NA
v_call: TRBV28
cdr3_nt: TGTGCCAGCAGTTTAGGCTTTTTTAGTCAAAATAGCAATCAGCCCCAGCATTTT
cdr3_aa: CASSLGFFSQNSNQPQHF

j_call: TRBJ1-3
clone_size: NA
d_call: TRBD1
v_call: TRBV25-1
cdr3_nt: TGTGCCAGCAGTGACCACAGGGGGCCTGGAAACACCATATATTTT
cdr3_aa: CASSDHRGPGNTIYF

j_call: TRBJ2-1
clone_size: NA
d_call: NA
v_call: TRBV10-3
cdr3_nt: TGTGCCATCAAACCGGGGGATGCCAGCTCCTACAATGAGCAGTTCTTC
cdr3_aa: CAIKPGDASSYNEQFF

j_call: TRBJ1-3
clone_size: NA
d_call: NA
v_call: TRBV5-1
cdr3_nt: TGCGCCAGCAGCTCCGGGGCTAACTCTGGAAACACCATATATTTT
cdr3_aa: CASSSGANSGNTIYF

j_call: TRBJ2-1
clone_size: few
d_call: NA
v_call: TRBV5-1
cdr3_nt: TGCGCCAGCAGCTCGGGACTGTACAATGAGCAGTTCTTC
cdr3_aa: CASSSGLYNEQFF

j_call: TRBJ1-1
clone_size: NA
d_call: NA
v_call: TRBV7-3
cdr3_nt: TGTGCCAGCAGCTTAAGCGGGTTTGGTGAAGCTTTCTTT
cdr3_aa: CASSLSGFGEAFF

j_call: TRBJ1-2
clone_size: NA
d_call: NA
v_call: TRBV7-8
cdr3_nt: TGTGCCAGCAGTCTCGGGAGCACCTATGGCTACACCTTC
cdr3_aa: CASSLGSTYGYTF

j_call: TRBJ1-4
clone_size: NA
d_call: TRBD1
v_call: TRBV6-5
cdr3_nt: TGTGCCAGCAGTACACCAGGGGGCCTTAATGAAAAACTGTTTTTT
cdr3_aa: CASSTPGGLNEKLFF

j_call: TRBJ1-2
clone_size: NA
d_call: NA
v_call: TRBV7-8
cdr3_nt: TGTGCCAGCAGCTTAGCGAACAGGGTTGGCTACACCTTC
cdr3_aa: CASSLANRVGYTF

j_call: TRBJ2-2
clone_size: NA
d_call: TRBD2
v_call: TRBV3-1/TRBV3-2
cdr3_nt: TGTGCCAGCAGCCAAAACACTGCGGGGGCGAACACCGGGGAGCTGTTTTTT
cdr3_aa: CASSQNTAGANTGELFF

j_call: TRBJ1-6
clone_size: NA
d_call: TRBD1
v_call: TRBV7-2
cdr3_nt: TGTGCCAGCAGCCTCGGGACAGGGACGAGTTCACCCCTCCACTTT
cdr3_aa: CASSLGTGTSSPLHF

j_call: TRBJ2-5
clone_size: NA
d_call: TRBD1
v_call: TRBV9
cdr3_nt: TGTGCCAGCAGCGTAGAGGGACAGGGTCCGACCCAGTACTTC
cdr3_aa: CASSVEGQGPTQYF

j_call: TRBJ2-3
clone_size: once
d_call: TRBD2
v_call: TRBV29-1
cdr3_nt: TGCAGCGTTGAAGATAGCGGGGGGGCCATCTATACGCAGTATTTT
cdr3_aa: CSVEDSGGAIYTQYF

j_call: TRBJ2-1
clone_size: NA
d_call: TRBD2
v_call: TRBV9
cdr3_nt: TGTGCCAGCAGCCAGACGACTAGCGGGGGGGCCTCCTACAATGAGCAGTTCTTC
cdr3_aa: CASSQTTSGGASYNEQFF